This T cell receptor (beta chain) was found in a study of blood T cell repertoires in COVID-19. The overall study: Donors in the United States, Italy and Spain gave samples during acute or convalescent COVID-19. T cells, B-cell-depleted T cells, or PBMCs provided the cDNA or gDNA that served as material.

CDR3 length equals 12 residues. V shed 7 bases and J 8 bases; nucleotides not matched to a gene: 7. Germline V gene lookup returns CDR1 MDHEN and CDR2 SYDVKM. In the original processing: Amplification of reference gene primers provided the estimated nucleated cell counts. The repertoire was sequenced with immunoSEQ multiplex PCR; TCRdb's copy has only in-frame clones and lacks some. Clone size and the V and J calls come from that table; the DNA yielded D and trimming. The sample records hundreds of thousands of clones, around 90% being singletons. This rearrangement joins TRBV28 to TRBJ1-2; 7 nucleotides line up with TRBD1. The sequence was obtained from a woman in her fifties or sixties who had recovered from COVID-19. Sequenced material: peripheral blood. The CDR3 DNA reads TGTGCCAGCACCGACAGGGAAACGGGCTACACCTTC. It codes for CASTDRETGYTF.